One and the same sample provided the 25 T cell receptor beta chains below, sequenced in a study of cytomegalovirus exposure and HLA in healthy donors. The primer mix had 60 Vbeta and 13 Jbeta primers. Data came from immunoSEQ multiplex PCR; TCRdb stores just in-frame clones and leaves some out. The table has roughly 120,000 clones, 8.5% to 10% seen once. Sequencing used PBMCs. These receptors came from a man aged 25-45 years in good health and CMV-seronegative.

This clone has only a few counts. V is TRBV7-9 and J is TRBJ2-7; possible D gene TRBD2, 5 bases. Germline lookup yields CDR1 SEHNR and CDR2 FQNEAQ (reference sequence). V lost 1 base, J lost 6 bases, and 16 bases lay in between. The CDR3 has 15 amino acids. In DNA, the CDR3 is TGTGCCAGCAGCTTAGTGCTTGGTAGCGTGGGCGAGCAGTACTTC. Translating gives CASSLVLGSVGEQYF.

This clone showed up just a few times. V usage is TRBV5-6 and J usage is TRBJ2-5; 9 nucleotides agree with TRBD2. V was clipped by 4 bases and J by 4 bases; unmatched bases: 5. The CDR3 is made up of 14 amino acids. Germline V gene data show CDR1 as SGHDT and CDR2 as YYEEEE. The CDR3 loop reads CASSPGLARETQYF. CDR3 DNA sequence: TGTGCCAGCAGCCCCGGACTAGCGCGAGAGACCCAGTACTTC.

V gene TRBV14 combines with J gene TRBJ2-2; 8 nucleotides line up with TRBD1. Germline V CDR1 and CDR2: SGHDN, FVKESK. V trimming: 5 bases; J trimming: 1 base; junction bases outside the gene matches: 6. This CDR3 is built from 16 residues. In DNA form, the CDR3 reads TGTGCCAGCAGCTGGGCGGGACAGGTGAACACCGGGGAGCTGTTTTTT. It specifies CASSWAGQVNTGELFF.

This clone was counted between two and nine times. The chain carries TRBV14 and TRBJ2-5; TRBD2 agrees at 10 bases. Germline V CDR1 and CDR2: SGHDN, FVKESK. This CDR3 spans 16 amino acids. Unmatched junction bases numbered 12, after V lost 2 bases and J lost 9 bases. In DNA form, the CDR3 reads TGTGCCAGCAGCCAATACCTAGCGGGGGTCTCCTCGGCCCAGTACTTC. Residues: CASSQYLAGVSSAQYF.

The sample holds a few counts of this clone. The V and J genes are TRBV5-4 and TRBJ2-7, with TRBD1 as a possible D gene (6 bases). The CDR3 loop spans 15 amino acids. Trimming took 0 bases from V and 6 from J, leaving 16 bases between them. Germline CDR1 is SGHNT and CDR2 is YYREEE (reference sequence). The CDR3 coding sequence is TGTGCCAGCAGCTTGGTTGGGACAAGGCCCAGCGAGCAGTACTTC. Translated, it gives CASSLVGTRPSEQYF.

The chain uses TRBV2 and TRBJ2-1, with 10 bases fitting TRBD2. Germline V gene sequence: CDR1 SNHLY, CDR2 FYNNEI. The CDR3 totals 15 residues. Losses at the gene ends were 6 bases for V and 10 bases for J; bases not matched to a gene: 12. The chain's CDR3 is CASRLRSGGAREQFF. For the CDR3, the DNA is TGTGCCAGCAGATTACGGAGCGGGGGGGCGAGGGAGCAGTTCTTC.

CDR3 DNA sequence: TGTGCCAGCAGCCCTCTTTGGGAGGCCACAGATACGCAGTATTTT. Residues: CASSPLWEATDTQYF. The V call is TRBV7-9, the J call TRBJ2-3; D may be TRBD2 (6 bases). The CDR3 has 15 amino acids. V lost 5 bases, J lost 2 bases, and 14 bases lay in between. The germline gives CDR1 SEHNR, CDR2 FQNEAQ (reference sequence).

V usage is TRBV4-2 and J usage is TRBJ1-4; maybe TRBD1 (5 bases). The CDR3 spans 16 residues. V lost 2 bases to trimming and J lost 0 bases, with 10 bases between them. The germline CDR1 and CDR2 sequences are LGHNA and YNFKEQ. CDR3 protein: CASSQQEGTTNEKLFF. The CDR3 region has the DNA TGTGCCAGCAGCCAACAGGAGGGGACAACTAATGAAAAACTGTTTTTT.

This rearrangement joins TRBV6-1 to TRBJ1-5; 9 nucleotides align to TRBD1. The CDR3 has 15 amino acids. The ends lost 8 bases at V and 2 bases at J; junction bases unmatched: 7. Germline loops: CDR1 MNHNS, CDR2 SASEGT. In DNA form, the CDR3 reads TGTGCCAGCTACAGGGGGCAGTTCGGCAATCAGCCCCAGCATTTT. Translated: CASYRGQFGNQPQHF.

This clone was picked up a small number of times. The genes are TRBV28 and TRBJ2-5; 8 bases match TRBD2. Per germline, CDR1 MDHEN and CDR2 SYDVKM. Trimming cost V 6 bases and J 5 bases; bases outside gene matches: 14. This CDR3 spans 16 amino acids. This CDR3 is CASSPGGAGEGETQYF. The CDR3 region has the DNA TGTGCCAGCAGCCCGGGGGGGGCGGGAGAGGGGGAGACCCAGTACTTC.

This clone occurred a few times. The CDR3 nucleotides are TGTGCCAGCCAGGACAGGGCCACTGAAGCTTTCTTT. Encoded protein: CASQDRATEAFF. The V call is TRBV19, the J call TRBJ1-1, with 8 bases matching TRBD1. CDR1 is LNHDA and CDR2 is SQIVND in the germline V gene (reference sequence). CDR3 length equals 12 residues. V gave up 9 bases and J gave up 4 bases; unmatched junction bases: 4.

The rearrangement uses TRBV9 and TRBJ1-5; weak D call: TRBD1 (5 bases). The CDR3 is made up of 15 amino acids. Trimming cost V 1 base and J 6 bases, with 14 bases left between them. Germline loops: CDR1 SGDLS, CDR2 YYNGEE. The CDR3 loop is CASSVNTGQGQPQHF. CDR3 sequence (DNA): TGTGCCAGCAGCGTAAATACCGGCCAGGGTCAGCCCCAGCATTTT.

The chain has TRBV2 and TRBJ1-4, with TRBD1 matching 9 bases. Germline V CDR1 and CDR2: SNHLY, FYNNEI. Trimming took 6 bases from V and 8 from J; bases not matched to a gene: 1. The CDR3 is 12 residues long. As DNA, the CDR3 is TGTGCCAGCAGGACAGGGGGAGAAAAACTGTTTTTT. Translation: CASRTGGEKLFF.

The chain links TRBV4-1 to TRBJ2-1, with D unclear. This CDR3 has 13 residues. The V end was cut by 5 bases, the J end by 9 bases, with 14 bases between. Per germline, CDR1 MGHRA and CDR2 YSYEKL. The CDR3, as DNA: TGCGCCAGCAGCATACTCCCGGGTGGTGAGCAGTTCTTC. The encoded protein is CASSILPGGEQFF.

This clone was seen only a few times. CDR3 sequence (DNA): TGTGCCAGCAGTTGGGGCGAGGGAGGCGAGCAGTACTTC. It codes for CASSWGEGGEQYF. The chain uses TRBV25-1 and TRBJ2-7; a possible D gene is TRBD2 (6 bases). CDR3 length: 13 amino acids. Germline V CDR1 and CDR2: MGHDK, SYGVNS. Trimming left V 5 bases short and J 6 bases short, with 14 bases between.

To note about this clone: Other DNA variants within this sample encode the same CDR3. The chain combines TRBV9 with TRBJ2-3, with 8 bases fitting TRBD1. The CDR3 is 17 amino acids. V dropped 0 bases and J dropped 4; count of bases not matched to a gene: 10. From germline, CDR1 is SGDLS and CDR2 YYNGEE. This CDR3 reads CASSVAFQGAVSDTQYF. The CDR3 DNA reads TGTGCCAGCAGCGTAGCTTTCCAGGGGGCAGTATCAGATACGCAGTATTTT. Drawing the rest from reference TRBV9 and TRBJ2-3, the complete variable domain is DSGVTQTPKHLITATGQRVTLRCSPRSGDLSVYWYQQSLDQGLQFLIQYYNGEERAKGNILERFSAQQFPDLHSELNLSSLELGDSALYFCASSVAFQGAVSDTQYFGPGTRLTVL.

This clone was observed a few times. The chain joins TRBV5-4 to TRBJ2-4; 9 positions agree with TRBD2. Germline V gives CDR1 SGHNT, CDR2 YYREEE (reference sequence). Trimming at V came to 4 bases and at J to 2 bases, leaving 1 base not matched to a gene. The CDR3 contains 14 residues. The CDR3 here is CASSPSGTKNIQYF. Written as DNA, the CDR3 is TGTGCCAGCAGCCCTAGCGGGACCAAAAACATTCAGTACTTC. The full variable domain, completed using reference TRBV5-4 and TRBJ2-4, is ETGVTQSPTHLIKTRGQQVTLRCSSQSGHNTVSWYQQALGQGPQFIFQYYREEENGRGNFPPRFSGLQFPNYSSELNVNALELDDSALYLCASSPSGTKNIQYFGAGTRLSVL.

This clone was observed a few times. The chain has TRBV2 and TRBJ2-7; D may be TRBD1 (8 bases). The V end lost 7 bases, the J end lost 2 bases, and 15 bases lay between the germline ends. Germline CDR1 is SNHLY and CDR2 is FYNNEI. The CDR3 has 14 amino acids. The CDR3 nucleotides are TGTGCCAGCAACTCACAGGGGGGGACCTACGAGCAGTACTTC. Its protein is CASNSQGGTYEQYF.

The chain combines TRBV30 with TRBJ2-1; D not certain. V was clipped by 1 base and J by 0 bases, with 10 bases between them. The CDR3 has 15 residues. Germline-derived CDR1 and CDR2 are GTSNPN and SVGIG (reference sequence). CDR3 sequence (DNA): TGTGCCTGGAGTGGGTCGCCTAGCTCCTACAATGAGCAGTTCTTC. The encoded protein is CAWSGSPSSYNEQFF.

This clone occurred a few times. This chain joins TRBV6-5 and TRBJ2-5; 7 nucleotides match TRBD1. The CDR3 runs to 13 residues. The germline gives CDR1 MNHEY, CDR2 SVGAGI. The V segment lost 6 bases and the J segment 4 bases; nucleotides outside the gene matches: 5. CDR3: CASRGPGGETQYF. The CDR3 DNA sequence: TGTGCCAGCAGAGGCCCAGGGGGAGAGACCCAGTACTTC.

This chain joins TRBV4-1 and TRBJ1-2; D unclear. The germline V gene encodes CDR1 MGHRA and CDR2 YSYEKL. Trimming removed 1 base from V and 2 bases from J, with 5 bases in between. CDR3 length equals 13 residues. The CDR3 loop reads CASSQGENYGYTF. DNA of the CDR3: TGCGCCAGCAGCCAAGGGGAGAACTATGGCTACACCTTC.

J is TRBJ2-5 and V is TRBV29-1; D may be TRBD1 (6 bases). The DNA end lines up better with TRBJ2-7; the J call may be wrong. CDR3 length: 12 amino acids. In germline, CDR1 is SQVTM, CDR2 ANQGSEA. The CDR3 region is CSVRTEGYEQYF. DNA for the CDR3: TGCAGCGTTAGGACAGAAGGCTACGAGCAGTACTTC.

This clone was detected a few times. The J gene is TRBJ2-2, the V gene TRBV11-2; 7 bases line up with TRBD2. The germline gives CDR1 SGHAT, CDR2 FQNNGV. Losses at the gene ends were 5 bases for V and 0 bases for J; bases not matched to a gene: 12. The length of the CDR3 is 18 residues. In DNA, the CDR3 is TGTGCCAGCAGCATCCAAGCGGGATTTTCGGCGAACACCGGGGAGCTGTTTTTT. Encoded protein: CASSIQAGFSANTGELFF.

The chain links TRBV2 to TRBJ1-5; 7 positions agree with TRBD1. V shed 7 bases and J 0 bases; nucleotides not matched to a gene: 6. Germline V CDR1 and CDR2: SNHLY, FYNNEI. The CDR3 covers 15 residues. The CDR3 region is CASTTGTDSNQPQHF. In nucleotides, the CDR3 is TGTGCCAGCACGACCGGGACAGATAGCAATCAGCCCCAGCATTTT.

The V call is TRBV27, the J call TRBJ2-7; D remains ambiguous. The ends were cut back, 0 bases at V and 2 bases at J, with 11 bases in the middle. This CDR3 spans 15 amino acids. The germline gives CDR1 MNHEY, CDR2 SMNVEV (reference sequence). The CDR3: CASSLSGDVTYEQYF. DNA of the CDR3: TGTGCCAGCAGTTTATCTGGAGACGTAACCTACGAGCAGTACTTC.